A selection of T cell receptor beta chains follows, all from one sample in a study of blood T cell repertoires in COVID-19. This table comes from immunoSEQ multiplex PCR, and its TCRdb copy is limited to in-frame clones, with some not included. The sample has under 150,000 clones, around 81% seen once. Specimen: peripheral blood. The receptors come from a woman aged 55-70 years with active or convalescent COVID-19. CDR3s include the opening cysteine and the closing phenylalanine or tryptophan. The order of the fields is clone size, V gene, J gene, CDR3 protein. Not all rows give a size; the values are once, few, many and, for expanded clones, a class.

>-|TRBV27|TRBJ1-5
CASSPPGQPQHF
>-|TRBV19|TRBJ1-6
CASSTTGLESSPLHF
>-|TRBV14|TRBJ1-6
CASSQGTGGYSPLHF
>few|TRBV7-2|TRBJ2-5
CASSLALAGLVETQYF
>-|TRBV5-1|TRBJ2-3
CASSLEGGAIDTQYF
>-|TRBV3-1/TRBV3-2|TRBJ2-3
CASSPTRSTDTQYF
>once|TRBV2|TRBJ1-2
CASTLSPRYGYTF
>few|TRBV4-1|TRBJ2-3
CASSQELAGRDTQYF
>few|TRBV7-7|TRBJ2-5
CASSLRQAGRGETQYF
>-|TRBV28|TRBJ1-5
CASSLSSSNQPQHF
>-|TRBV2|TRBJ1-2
CASSDGRARPGGAF
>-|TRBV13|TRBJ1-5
CASSHRQGSNQPQHF
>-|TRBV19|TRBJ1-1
CASSMMLGSEAFF
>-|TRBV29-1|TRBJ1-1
CSAVGEDTEAFF
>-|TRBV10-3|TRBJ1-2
CAISGDRPPYGYTF
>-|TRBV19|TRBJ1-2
CASSMDKVNYGYTF
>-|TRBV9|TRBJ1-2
CASSPPGQGNYGGGYTF
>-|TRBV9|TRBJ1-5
CASSVGGQGANQPQHF
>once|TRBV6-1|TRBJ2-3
CASSEPQAGVTDTQYF
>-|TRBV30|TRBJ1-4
CAWSEGMKGAPNEKLFF
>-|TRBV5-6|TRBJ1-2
CASSLGGSYGYTF
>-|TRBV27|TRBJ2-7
CASSPLAVGLYEQYF